A single sample gave rise to the 14 T cell receptor beta chains below, sequenced in a study of identical twins (dated by TCRdb to 2016 to 2018). The library relied on 5' RACE. Sequencing was carried out with an Illumina HiSeq 2000. TCRdb cleaned the public reads at Q25 with fastp, built clones with MiXCR and kept in-frame beta chains. All rows with the same CDR3 protein become a single entry with the most common DNA and genes. The sample data list around 250,000 distinct CDR3 sequences, and 5.5% to 7% of these were observed just once. The top ten clonotypes cover roughly 3.7% of the sample. These data were also reused for a study on yellow fever vaccine responses in identical twins.

The sequencing sample was made of memory (CD45RO+) T cells sorted from blood. This specimen's cell subset or site label, per the study, means: CD45RO+ enriched T cells. These receptors were taken from a woman younger than 30 in good health.

This clonotype was seen a few times. CDR3 coding DNA: TGTGCCATCAGTGAGAGAGGGATGGACACCATATATTTT. Translating gives CAISERGMDTIYF. The genes are TRBV10-3 and TRBJ1-3; no reliable D call. This CDR3 contains 13 residues. Looked up from germline, CDR1 is ENHRY and CDR2 is SYGVKD. V was trimmed by 2 bases and J by 8 bases, leaving 10 bases between them.

This clonotype was seen more than once but under ten times. The chain is built from TRBV29-1 and TRBJ1-2; the match to TRBD1 covers 8 bases. With 4 bases clipped from V and 1 base from J, the junction kept 2 bases outside the gene matches. This CDR3 has 13 residues. Germline V lookup: CDR1 SQVTM, CDR2 ANQGSEA. CDR3 loop: CSVVGQGNYGYTF. In DNA, the CDR3 is TGCAGCGTTGTTGGACAGGGTAACTATGGCTACACCTTC.

This clonotype was recorded many times. The genes are TRBV9 and TRBJ2-1; 7 bases line up with TRBD2. With V trimmed by 0 bases and J by 14 bases, 11 bases remained unmatched. The CDR3 has 14 amino acids. Germline loops: CDR1 SGDLS, CDR2 YYNGEE. The CDR3 bases are TGTGCCAGCAGCGTAGAAGGGGACTACCGCTGGAAGTTCTTC. Translating gives CASSVEGDYRWKFF.

There are a few counts of this clonotype. J is TRBJ2-7 and V is TRBV4-1, with D unclear. Germline values: CDR1 MGHRA, CDR2 YSYEKL. Trimming pared 0 bases from V and 2 bases from J, leaving 11 bases between. The CDR3 runs 15 residues. The CDR3 DNA reads as TGCGCCAGCAGCCAAGATCCAGTCGGAACCTACGAGCAGTACTTC. Residues: CASSQDPVGTYEQYF.

This clonotype has ten or more counts. The V gene is TRBV19, the J gene TRBJ2-1, with 8 nucleotides matching TRBD2. With 1 base clipped from V and 6 bases from J, the junction kept 17 bases outside the gene matches. Germline loops: CDR1 LNHDA, CDR2 SQIVND (reference sequence). The CDR3 extends over 19 amino acids. CDR3 sequence reads: CASSIGRGLAGLAANEQFF. The CDR3 bases are TGTGCCAGTAGTATAGGCCGTGGGTTAGCGGGATTGGCAGCCAATGAGCAGTTCTTC. Variable domain in full (rest from reference TRBV19 and TRBJ2-1): DGGITQSPKYLFRKEGQNVTLSCEQNLNHDAMYWYRQDPGQGLRLIYYSQIVNDFQKGDIAEGYSVSREKKESFPLTVTSAQKNPTAFYLCASSIGRGLAGLAANEQFFGPGTRLTVL.

In its sample, this clonotype was seen many times. CDR3 sequence (DNA): TGTGCCACCAGTGATTTGCGGCGGGGGGGCGAAGATACGCAGTATTTT. Translating gives CATSDLRRGGEDTQYF. The chain uses TRBV24-1 and TRBJ2-3, with 9 bases that match TRBD2. The CDR3 totals 16 residues. Losses at the gene ends were 0 bases for V and 5 bases for J; bases not matched to a gene: 5. Germline V CDR1 and CDR2: KGHDR, SFDVKD.

The DNA of the CDR3 is TGCAGCGCCTCGGACAGGGTTACCGGGGAGCTGTTTTTT. The encoded protein is CSASDRVTGELFF. The rearrangement joins TRBV29-1 to TRBJ2-2, with 8 bases aligning to TRBD1. CDR3 length: 13 residues. The V gene end was trimmed by 7 bases and the J gene end by 5 bases; junction bases not matched to a gene: 6. CDR1 and CDR2 (germline): SQVTM, ANQGSEA.

This clonotype was counted ten times or more. The V gene is TRBV20-1, the J gene TRBJ1-2, with D hard to call. Germline V gene data show CDR1 as DFQATT and CDR2 as SNEGSKA (reference sequence). The CDR3 is 12 residues long. V lost 6 bases to trimming and J lost 4 bases, with 12 bases between them. CDR3 sequence: CSATDNPYGYTF. CDR3 DNA sequence: TGCAGTGCCACGGATAACCCCTATGGCTACACCTTC.

This clonotype was observed a handful of times. Written as DNA, the CDR3 is TGCGCCAGCAGCTTGGGGGACAGACCCACAGATACGCAGTATTTT. Encoded protein: CASSLGDRPTDTQYF. The V and J genes are TRBV5-1 and TRBJ2-3, with 7 bases that match TRBD1. Germline V CDR1 and CDR2: SGHRS, YFSETQ. V lost 0 bases to trimming and J lost 2 bases; unmatched junction nucleotides: 3. The CDR3 is made up of 15 amino acids. Full variable domain (outside the CDR3, taken from reference TRBV5-1 and TRBJ2-3): KAGVTQTPRYLIKTRGQQVTLSCSPISGHRSVSWYQQTPGQGLQFLFEYFSETQRNKGNFPGRFSGRQFSNSRSEMNVSTLELGDSALYLCASSLGDRPTDTQYFGPGTRLTVL.

A few counts support this clonotype. V usage is TRBV20-1 and J usage is TRBJ2-3; D may be TRBD2 (6 bases). Trimming cost V 3 bases and J 5 bases, with 9 bases left between them. The CDR3 is 12 residues long. Germline V lookup: CDR1 DFQATT, CDR2 SNEGSKA (reference sequence). The CDR3 loop reads CSARDGGDTQYF. CDR3 sequence (DNA): TGCAGTGCTAGGGACGGGGGAGATACGCAGTATTTT.

V gene TRBV12-3 or TRBV12-4 combines with J gene TRBJ2-5; 7 positions match TRBD1. This CDR3 has 14 residues. Trimming removed 6 bases from V and 5 bases from J; junction bases left unmatched: 9. The CDR3 region is CASSLGGGGETQYF. In DNA form, the CDR3 reads TGTGCCAGCAGCCTAGGGGGCGGTGGCGAGACCCAGTACTTC.

This clonotype occurred many times. The CDR3 nucleotides read TGTGCCAGCAGCGTAGGGTATAACACAGATACGCAGTATTTT. This gives the protein CASSVGYNTDTQYF. The rearrangement links TRBV9 to TRBJ2-3; D ambiguous. Trimming took off 0 bases at V and 2 bases at J, with 7 bases between the two ends. The germline V gene has CDR1 SGDLS and CDR2 YYNGEE. The CDR3 length is 14 residues.

This clonotype has a count of ten or more. V is TRBV7-2 and J is TRBJ1-4; D gene unclear. The CDR3 is 14 residues long. Looked up from germline, CDR1 is SGHTA and CDR2 is FQGNSA. Trimming took 3 bases from V and 3 from J, leaving 8 bases between them. CDR3 bases: TGTGCCAGCAGCTTTACACTCGCTAATGAAAAACTGTTTTTT. Translated, it gives CASSFTLANEKLFF.

The sample holds many counts of this clonotype. The CDR3 here is CASSPLFSGTDTQYF. The CDR3 DNA is TGTGCCAGCAGCCCGCTTTTTAGCGGCACAGATACGCAGTATTTT. The chain couples TRBV12-3 or TRBV12-4 to TRBJ2-3; a possible D gene is TRBD2 (5 bases). V gave up 6 bases and J gave up 1 base, with 14 bases separating them. The CDR3 consists of 15 residues.